This entry lists 28 T cell receptor beta chains sequenced from one sample in a study of blood T cell repertoires in COVID-19. TCRdb's table, derived via immunoSEQ multiplex PCR, lists solely in-frame clones and lacks some. The sample lists about 480,000 clones; 85% to 90% were seen once. What was sequenced was PBMCs or T cells enriched from blood (not recorded which). Receptor source: a woman aged 40 to 50 who had recovered from COVID-19.

The chain links TRBV5-1 to TRBJ2-7, with TRBD1 matching 8 bases. Per the germline V gene, CDR1 is SGHRS and CDR2 is YFSETQ. The CDR3 runs to 14 residues. With V trimmed by 7 bases and J by 3 bases, 9 bases remained unmatched. The CDR3 sequence: CASFFGQGLYEQYF. In DNA, the CDR3 is TGCGCCAGCTTTTTCGGACAGGGACTCTACGAGCAGTACTTC. Complete variable domain (other parts from reference TRBV5-1 and TRBJ2-7): KAGVTQTPRYLIKTRGQQVTLSCSPISGHRSVSWYQQTPGQGLQFLFEYFSETQRNKGNFPGRFSGRQFSNSRSEMNVSTLELGDSALYLCASFFGQGLYEQYFGPGTRLTVT.

The genes are TRBV12-3 or TRBV12-4 and TRBJ2-5; D is uncertain. V lost 2 bases to trimming and J lost 5 bases, with 9 bases between them. This CDR3 contains 13 residues. DNA of the CDR3: TGTGCCAGCAGTTTACCCGTATTGGAGACCCAGTACTTC. Translating it yields CASSLPVLETQYF.

This chain connects TRBV11-2 to TRBJ2-3; 7 bases agree with TRBD2. This CDR3 region has 17 residues. V dropped 4 bases and J dropped 1; count of bases not matched to a gene: 11. The germline V gene encodes CDR1 SGHAT and CDR2 FQNNGV. Here the CDR3 DNA reads TGTGCCAGCAGCTCCCTCGAGTTAGCGGGTGGCACAGATACGCAGTATTTT. Translating it yields CASSSLELAGGTDTQYF.

The chain joins TRBV28 to TRBJ1-1; the D is unclear. Trimming took off 6 bases at V and 2 bases at J, with 4 bases between the two ends. Per the germline V gene, CDR1 is MDHEN and CDR2 is SYDVKM. The CDR3 is made up of 11 amino acids. CDR3 in amino acids: CASRTNTEAFF. CDR3 sequence (DNA): TGTGCCAGCAGAACTAACACTGAAGCTTTCTTT.

This chain connects TRBV30 to TRBJ1-1; TRBD1 is a possible D gene (5 bases). V dropped 2 bases and J dropped 10 bases, with 11 bases sitting between them. Germline loops: CDR1 GTSNPN, CDR2 SVGIG (reference sequence). There are 11 residues in the CDR3. This CDR3 is CAWSMVQGAFF. The DNA for the CDR3 is TGTGCCTGGAGTATGGTCCAGGGAGCTTTCTTT.

The chain has TRBV4-3 and TRBJ2-1; TRBD2 matches at 8 bases. Germline CDR1 is LGHNA and CDR2 is YSLEER. V was pared by 3 bases and J by 0 bases, with 7 bases of the junction left unmatched. The CDR3 runs to 17 residues. The CDR3 nucleotides are TGCGCCAGCAGCCAGGTCATAGCGGGGCGCTCCTACAATGAGCAGTTCTTC. It is translated as CASSQVIAGRSYNEQFF.

The CDR3 reads CASSLDNGLAGLSSYEQYF. The CDR3 DNA is TGTGCCAGCAGCTTAGATAATGGACTAGCGGGATTGAGCTCCTACGAGCAGTACTTC. This sequence joins TRBV5-6 and TRBJ2-7; TRBD2 matches at 12 bases. Germline-derived CDR1 and CDR2 are SGHDT and YYEEEE. The CDR3 consists of 19 residues. The trim removed 2 bases at V and 0 bases at J, leaving 12 bases unmatched.

This chain uses TRBV30 with TRBJ2-3; no clear D gene. CDR1 GTSNPN and CDR2 SVGIG come from the germline V gene (reference sequence). V was pared by 0 bases and J by 7 bases, with 11 bases between. CDR3 length: 13 residues. CDR3 DNA: TGTGCCTGGAGTGTATCGACTTTGAATACGCAGTATTTT. Residues: CAWSVSTLNTQYF.

At least ten counts were recorded for this clone. The chain uses TRBV7-2 and TRBJ1-2, with D maybe TRBD1 (6 bases). V was pared by 4 bases and J by 2 bases, with 8 bases between. The CDR3 covers 13 residues. The germline CDR1 and CDR2 sequences are SGHTA and FQGNSA. CDR3 nucleotide sequence: TGTGCCAGCAGCTATGACAGGAACTATGGCTACACCTTC. Residues: CASSYDRNYGYTF.

The rearrangement uses TRBV11-2 and TRBJ1-2; 10 bases match TRBD1. Germline V lookup: CDR1 SGHAT, CDR2 FQNNGV. The CDR3 covers 15 residues. Trimming at V came to 3 bases and at J to 4 bases, leaving 5 bases not matched to a gene. As DNA, the CDR3 is TGTGCCAGCAGCTTTGGGACAGGGGTTCCCTATGGCTACACCTTC. Its protein is CASSFGTGVPYGYTF.

The gene calls are TRBV12-3 or TRBV12-4 and TRBJ1-6; D gene ambiguous. CDR3 length equals 13 residues. V was trimmed by 6 bases and J by 5 bases, leaving 8 bases between them. Here the CDR3 reads CASRGGHNSPLHF. CDR3 sequence (DNA): TGTGCCAGCAGGGGAGGGCATAATTCACCCCTCCACTTT.

The chain joins TRBV5-1 to TRBJ2-5, with 7 bases identical to TRBD2. This CDR3 is 15 amino acids long. The germline CDR1 and CDR2 sequences are SGHRS and YFSETQ. The ends lost 4 bases at V and 1 base at J; junction bases unmatched: 7. DNA of the CDR3: TGCGCCAGCAGCCCTCCCCTAGCGGCCCAAGAGACCCAGTACTTC. It specifies CASSPPLAAQETQYF.

The chain carries TRBV7-2 and TRBJ2-2; weak D call: TRBD2 (6 bases). The germline V gene encodes CDR1 SGHTA and CDR2 FQGNSA. The CDR3 consists of 16 residues. V gave up 5 bases and J gave up 6 bases, with 19 bases separating them. The DNA of the CDR3 is TGTGCCAGCAGCCCCCGTGGGGGGAGGTTGTCCGGGGAGCTGTTTTTT. Protein sequence: CASSPRGGRLSGELFF.

The gene calls are TRBV10-1 and TRBJ2-3, with D possibly TRBD1 on 6 matching bases. The V end was cut by 2 bases, the J end by 6 bases, with 18 bases between. CDR1 is WNHNN, CDR2 SYGVQD, per germline (reference sequence). CDR3 length: 16 amino acids. Written as DNA, the CDR3 is TGCGCCAGCAGTGAGGGAGGCATACAAAGGGGGGATACGCAGTATTTT. It is translated as CASSEGGIQRGDTQYF.

The CDR3 loop reads CASSYGQSVDTQYF. The CDR3 DNA reads TGTGCCAGCAGTTACGGACAGTCAGTAGATACGCAGTATTTT. V usage is TRBV6-2 or TRBV6-3 and J usage is TRBJ2-3, with a weak D call TRBD1 (6 bases). The CDR3 consists of 14 residues. V gave up 2 bases and J gave up 5 bases, with 11 bases separating them. Germline V gene sequence: CDR1 MNHEY, CDR2 SVGEGT.

The chain couples TRBV27 to TRBJ2-5, with a tentative D call TRBD1 (6 bases). Germline values: CDR1 MNHEY, CDR2 SMNVEV (reference sequence). This CDR3 has 17 residues. Trimming pared 3 bases from V and 5 bases from J, leaving 22 bases between. The CDR3 region is CASSFRSRTDMGETQYF. The CDR3, as DNA: TGTGCCAGCAGTTTCAGATCTAGGACAGATATGGGGGAGACCCAGTACTTC.

This chain links TRBV5-1 with TRBJ1-4; no clear D. This CDR3 region has 17 residues. Germline V gene sequence: CDR1 SGHRS, CDR2 YFSETQ. Trimming pared 0 bases from V and 2 bases from J, leaving 14 bases between. As DNA, the CDR3 is TGCGCCAGCAGCTTGGGGCCCCCGGAGGCGACTAATGAAAAACTGTTTTTT. It is translated as CASSLGPPEATNEKLFF.

J is TRBJ1-1 and V is TRBV24-1; 11 bases are shared with TRBD1. Germline lookup yields CDR1 KGHDR and CDR2 SFDVKD. The V gene end was trimmed by 5 bases and the J gene end by 0 bases; junction bases not matched to a gene: 4. This CDR3 has 16 amino acids. CDR3 region: CATSGTGGRLNTEAFF. In DNA, the CDR3 is TGTGCCACCAGTGGGACAGGGGGCCGGTTGAACACTGAAGCTTTCTTT.

V is TRBV27 and J is TRBJ2-7; TRBD2 aligns across 11 bases. Germline V gives CDR1 MNHEY, CDR2 SMNVEV (reference sequence). CDR3 length: 15 amino acids. Trimming removed 6 bases from V and 0 bases from J; junction bases left unmatched: 4. DNA for the CDR3: TGTGCCAGCAGCCCGGGACTAGCGGTCTCCTACGAGCAGTACTTC. Residues: CASSPGLAVSYEQYF.

The chain employs TRBV2 and TRBJ2-7; possible D gene TRBD1, 6 bases. V gave up 4 bases and J gave up 5 bases, with 15 bases separating them. The CDR3 is made up of 14 amino acids. CDR1 and CDR2 (germline): SNHLY, FYNNEI. The chain's CDR3 is CASSGGQGLHEQYF. The CDR3 region has the DNA TGTGCCAGCAGTGGGGGGCAGGGTCTCCACGAGCAGTACTTC.

About this clone: A read error may produce the germline difference seen at one junction end. The J gene is TRBJ2-6, the V gene TRBV27, with 7 bases identical to TRBD2. This CDR3 has 17 amino acids. Germline V lookup: CDR1 MNHEY, CDR2 SMNVEV (reference sequence). The CDR3 DNA follows: TGTGCCAGCAGATTATTAGCGGGCGTTTCTGGGGCCAACGTCCTGACTTTC. Translated, it gives CASRLLAGVSGANVLTF. The variable domain in full, with the rest retrieved from reference TRBV27 and TRBJ2-6, is EAQVTQNPRYLITVTGKKLTVTCSQNMNHEYMSWYRQDPGLGLRQIYYSMNVEVTDKGDVPEGYKVSRKEKRNFPLILESPSPNQTSLYFCASRLLAGVSGANVLTFGAGSRLTVL.

This clone was counted a few times. This chain uses TRBV21-1 with TRBJ1-6. TRBV21-1 is a pseudogene segment. The CDR3 is made up of 16 amino acids. Written as DNA, the CDR3 is TGTGCCACCAAACGGCCAGAGGAGTGGGTGGATTCACCCCTCCACTTT. Its translation is CATKRPEEWVDSPLHF.

The rearrangement joins TRBV7-2 to TRBJ2-2; TRBD2 matches 10 bases. This CDR3 contains 16 residues. Trimming removed 5 bases from V and 1 base from J; junction bases left unmatched: 4. The germline V gene encodes CDR1 SGHTA and CDR2 FQGNSA. The CDR3 bases are TGTGCCAGCAGCCTCAGGACTAGCGGGAACACCGGGGAGCTGTTTTTT. Its translation: CASSLRTSGNTGELFF.

V is TRBV5-5 and J is TRBJ1-3; 7 bases fit TRBD1. The ends lost 0 bases at V and 5 bases at J; junction bases unmatched: 2. The CDR3 spans 14 residues. Germline CDR1 and CDR2: SGHKS and YYEKEE (reference sequence). The CDR3 protein is CASSLAGGRNTIYF. In DNA form, the CDR3 reads TGTGCCAGCAGCTTGGCAGGGGGAAGAAACACCATATATTTT.

V and J are TRBV21-1 and TRBJ1-4; TRBD1 is the table's D call and was not checked against the DNA. TRBV21-1 is a documented pseudogene. CDR3 length equals 15 residues. The CDR3 coding sequence is TGTGCCAGCAGCAAACCGGACAACTACCATGAAAAACTGTTTTTT. Translation: CASSKPDNYHEKLFF.

This clone showed up just a few times. The CDR3 loop is CASSQGLAGILTNNEQFF. Here the CDR3 DNA reads TGTGCCAGCAGCCAGGGACTAGCGGGAATACTAACCAACAATGAGCAGTTCTTC. The V call is TRBV7-9, the J call TRBJ2-1; 13 bases are a match to TRBD2. This CDR3 comprises 18 residues. V shed 5 bases and J 5 bases; nucleotides not matched to a gene: 12. The germline V gene has CDR1 SEHNR and CDR2 FQNEAQ (reference sequence).

A single count supports this clone. This chain joins TRBV6-5 and TRBJ2-7; possibly TRBD2 for D (6 bases). Germline loops: CDR1 MNHEY, CDR2 SVGAGI. Trimming removed 6 bases from V and 6 bases from J, with 18 bases in between. The CDR3 is 14 residues long. The CDR3 is CASSLDYRPTEQYF. Written as DNA, the CDR3 is TGTGCCAGCAGCCTGGACTACCGACCCACCGAGCAGTACTTC.

V is TRBV3-1 (or the pseudogene TRBV3-2) and J is TRBJ2-7; perhaps TRBD1 as D (6 bases). The CDR3 is made up of 16 amino acids. Germline loops: CDR1 LGHDT, CDR2 YNNKEL (reference sequence). The germline V and J ends were trimmed by 4 bases and 4 bases, with 20 bases remaining between them. The CDR3: CASSLSSGAFPYEQYF. CDR3 DNA sequence: TGTGCCAGCAGCCTTAGCTCAGGGGCCTTTCCATACGAGCAGTACTTC.